The clone carrying this T cell receptor (beta chain) was seen more than once but under ten times. Antigen: not known. This sample was included in a study of blood T cells in healthy people across ages. Using a J-beta primer mix together with a sample-barcoded 5' primer, a second PCR was run for roughly 7 to 12 cycles. TCRdb analysed the 5' RACE reads with MiXCR anew, one entry per CDR3 protein. The sample has fewer than 950,000 distinct CDR3 sequences, roughly 53% seen once. Per sample, at least 5.5 micrograms of total RNA were extracted. Study-wide results and limits: There was no known CMV status for donors, so expanded clonotype changes were possibly confounded.

The sequence derives from a man older than 75 in good health. The material sequenced was blood.

The CDR3, as DNA: TGTGCCAGCAGTCCCCGGGGTAGGAGACCCTACGAGCAGTACTTC. Translation gives CASSPRGRRPYEQYF. The J gene is TRBJ2-7, the V gene TRBV12-3 or TRBV12-4; a possible D gene is TRBD2 (5 bases). V lost 5 bases, J lost 2 bases, and 16 bases lay in between. The CDR3 loop spans 15 amino acids.